These 5 T cell receptor beta chains were all obtained from the same sample, sequenced in a study of long-term antiretroviral therapy in people with HIV. The assay, immunoSEQ v3.0, was run at survey level. The repertoire was sequenced with immunoSEQ multiplex PCR; TCRdb's copy has only in-frame clones and lacks some. The table has about 25,000 clones, 76% seen once. The sample was unsorted PBMCs, taken 0.5 years after starting antiretroviral therapy. Receptors originate from a woman aged 40 to 50 with HIV.

V gene TRBV4-1 combines with J gene TRBJ2-5, with TRBD2 matching over 13 bases. The germline V gene has CDR1 MGHRA and CDR2 YSYEKL. The junction had 4 bases not matched to a gene; V was cut back by 4 bases and J by 5 bases. The CDR3 is made up of 15 amino acids. The CDR3 is CASSLGTSGDETQYF. The DNA for the CDR3 is TGCGCCAGCAGCCTCGGGACTAGCGGGGACGAGACCCAGTACTTC.

The V call is TRBV4-3, the J call TRBJ1-6; D not certain. Germline CDR1 LGHNA, CDR2 YSLEER. V was cut by 0 bases and J by 4 bases, with 13 bases left in between. CDR3 size: 17 residues. The CDR3, as DNA: TGCGCCAGCAGCCAAGATGGGCGGGAGGTATATAATTCACCCCTCCACTTT. The encoded protein is CASSQDGREVYNSPLHF.

V gene TRBV28 combines with J gene TRBJ1-1; D might be TRBD1 (6 bases). Germline CDR1 MDHEN, CDR2 SYDVKM. This CDR3 is built from 15 residues. Deletions cut 2 bases from V and 5 bases from J, with 15 bases between. CDR3 region: CASSLVRGVVTEAFF. CDR3 bases: TGTGCCAGCAGTTTAGTTAGGGGGGTTGTGACTGAAGCTTTCTTT.

The chain carries TRBV6-1 and TRBJ2-5; the D call may be TRBD1 or TRBD2 (6 bases each). This CDR3 has 15 amino acids. The germline CDR1 and CDR2 sequences are MNHNS and SASEGT. V lost 1 base, J lost 9 bases, and 18 bases lay in between. CDR3 in DNA: TGTGCCAGCAGTGAAGTAGACAGGCCGGGGGTGGCCCAGTACTTC. Translating gives CASSEVDRPGVAQYF.

This sequence joins TRBV2 and TRBJ2-5; 8 positions agree with TRBD1. Germline loops: CDR1 SNHLY, CDR2 FYNNEI. V lost 3 bases and J lost 5; bases outside the gene matches: 14. The CDR3 runs 17 residues. CDR3 sequence: CASSEAFGRGRFETQYF. CDR3 DNA sequence: TGTGCCAGCAGTGAGGCTTTTGGCAGGGGGCGGTTTGAGACCCAGTACTTC.